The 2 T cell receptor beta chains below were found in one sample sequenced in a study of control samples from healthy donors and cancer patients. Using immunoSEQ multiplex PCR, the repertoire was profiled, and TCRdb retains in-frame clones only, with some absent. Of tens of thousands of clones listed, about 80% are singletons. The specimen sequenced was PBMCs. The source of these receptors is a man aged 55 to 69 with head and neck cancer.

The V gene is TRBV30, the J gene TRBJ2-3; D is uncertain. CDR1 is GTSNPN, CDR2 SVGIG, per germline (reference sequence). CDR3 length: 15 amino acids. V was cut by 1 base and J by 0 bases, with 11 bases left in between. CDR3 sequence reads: CAWSGVGGSTDTQYF. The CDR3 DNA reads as TGTGCCTGGAGTGGGGTAGGCGGAAGCACAGATACGCAGTATTTT.

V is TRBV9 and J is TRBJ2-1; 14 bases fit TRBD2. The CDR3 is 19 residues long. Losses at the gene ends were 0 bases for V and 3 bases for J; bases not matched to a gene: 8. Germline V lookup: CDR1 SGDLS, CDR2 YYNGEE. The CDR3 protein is CASSVVGLAGDPGYNEQFF. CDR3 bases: TGTGCCAGCAGCGTAGTGGGACTAGCGGGAGATCCCGGCTACAATGAGCAGTTCTTC.